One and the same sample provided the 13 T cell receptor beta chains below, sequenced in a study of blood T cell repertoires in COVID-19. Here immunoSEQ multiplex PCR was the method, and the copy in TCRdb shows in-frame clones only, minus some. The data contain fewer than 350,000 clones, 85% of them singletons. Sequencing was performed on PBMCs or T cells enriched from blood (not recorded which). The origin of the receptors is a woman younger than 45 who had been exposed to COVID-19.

The CDR3 sequence: CASSPVWTGGEPQHF. As DNA, the CDR3 is TGTGCCAGCAGCCCCGTATGGACAGGGGGCGAGCCCCAGCATTTT. J is TRBJ1-5 and V is TRBV3-1 (or the pseudogene TRBV3-2), with 11 bases identical to TRBD1. This CDR3 is 15 amino acids long. Per the germline V gene, CDR1 is LGHDT and CDR2 is YNNKEL (reference sequence). The junction had 7 bases not matched to a gene; V was cut back by 4 bases and J by 8 bases.

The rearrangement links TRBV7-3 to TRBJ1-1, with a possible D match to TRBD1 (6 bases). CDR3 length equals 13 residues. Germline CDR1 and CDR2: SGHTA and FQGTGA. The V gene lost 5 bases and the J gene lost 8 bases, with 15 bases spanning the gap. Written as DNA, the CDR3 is TGTGCCAGCAGCGATTCAGGGGAGGGGGAAGCTTTCTTT. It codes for CASSDSGEGEAFF.

CDR3 protein: CASSDRVSTNEKLFF. The CDR3 coding sequence is TGCGCCAGCAGTGACAGGGTTTCAACTAATGAAAAACTGTTTTTT. The chain is built from TRBV4-3 and TRBJ1-4; 7 bases are shared with TRBD1. The germline V gene encodes CDR1 LGHNA and CDR2 YSLEER. V shed 6 bases and J 0 bases; nucleotides not matched to a gene: 4. The CDR3 runs 15 residues.

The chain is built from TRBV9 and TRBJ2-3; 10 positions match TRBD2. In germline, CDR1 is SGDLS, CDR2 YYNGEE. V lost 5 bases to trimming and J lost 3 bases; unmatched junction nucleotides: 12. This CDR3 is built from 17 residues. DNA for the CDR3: TGTGCCAGCAGTTTCCTATTAGCGGGGGGCCGAACAGATACGCAGTATTTT. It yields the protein CASSFLLAGGRTDTQYF.

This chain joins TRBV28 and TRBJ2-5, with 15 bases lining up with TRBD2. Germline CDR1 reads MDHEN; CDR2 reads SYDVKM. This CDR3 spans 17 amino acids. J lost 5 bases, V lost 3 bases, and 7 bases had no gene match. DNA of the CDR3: TGTGCCAGCAGTTTTCTAGGACTAGCGGGGGGGAGGGAGACCCAGTACTTC. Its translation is CASSFLGLAGGRETQYF.

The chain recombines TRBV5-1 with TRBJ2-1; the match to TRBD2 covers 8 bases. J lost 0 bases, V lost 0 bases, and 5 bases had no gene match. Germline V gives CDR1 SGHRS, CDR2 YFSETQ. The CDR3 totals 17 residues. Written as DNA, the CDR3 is TGCGCCAGCAGCTTGGTTGGGGGGACTAGCTCCTACAATGAGCAGTTCTTC. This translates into CASSLVGGTSSYNEQFF.

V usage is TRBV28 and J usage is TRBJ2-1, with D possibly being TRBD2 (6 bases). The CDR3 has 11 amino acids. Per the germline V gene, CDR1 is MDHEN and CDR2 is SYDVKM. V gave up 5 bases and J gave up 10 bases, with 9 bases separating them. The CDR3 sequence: CASSTSMEQFF. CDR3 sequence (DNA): TGTGCCAGCAGTACTAGCATGGAGCAGTTCTTC.

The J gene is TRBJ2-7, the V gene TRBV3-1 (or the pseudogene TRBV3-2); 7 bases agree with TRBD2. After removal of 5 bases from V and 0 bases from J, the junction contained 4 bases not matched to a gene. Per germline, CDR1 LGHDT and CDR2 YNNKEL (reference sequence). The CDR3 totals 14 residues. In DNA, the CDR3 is TGTGCCAGCAGCAAGGAGCGGGGCTCCTACGAGCAGTACTTC. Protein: CASSKERGSYEQYF.

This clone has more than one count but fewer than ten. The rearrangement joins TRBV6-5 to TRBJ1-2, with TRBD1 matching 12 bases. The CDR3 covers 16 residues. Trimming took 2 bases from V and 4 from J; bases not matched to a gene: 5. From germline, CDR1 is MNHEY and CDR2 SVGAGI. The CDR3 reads CASSYAPGQGAYGYTF. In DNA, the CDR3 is TGTGCCAGCAGTTACGCACCGGGACAGGGGGCCTATGGCTACACCTTC.

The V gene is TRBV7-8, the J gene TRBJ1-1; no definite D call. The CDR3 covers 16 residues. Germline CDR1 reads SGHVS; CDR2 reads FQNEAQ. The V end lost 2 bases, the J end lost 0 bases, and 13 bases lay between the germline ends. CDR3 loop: CASSLSNMIMNTEAFF. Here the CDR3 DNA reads TGTGCCAGCAGCTTATCGAACATGATCATGAACACTGAAGCTTTCTTT.

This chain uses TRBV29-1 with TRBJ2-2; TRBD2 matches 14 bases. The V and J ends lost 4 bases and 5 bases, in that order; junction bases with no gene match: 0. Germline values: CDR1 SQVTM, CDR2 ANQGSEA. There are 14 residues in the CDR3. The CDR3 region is CSVGLAGGTGELFF. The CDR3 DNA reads TGCAGCGTTGGACTAGCGGGGGGGACCGGGGAGCTGTTTTTT.

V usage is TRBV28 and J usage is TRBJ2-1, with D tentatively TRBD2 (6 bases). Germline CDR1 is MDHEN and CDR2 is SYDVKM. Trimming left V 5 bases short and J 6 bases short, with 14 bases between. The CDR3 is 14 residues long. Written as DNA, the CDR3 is TGTGCCAGCAGTCCGGTAGCGGCCCCCAATGAGCAGTTCTTC. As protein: CASSPVAAPNEQFF.

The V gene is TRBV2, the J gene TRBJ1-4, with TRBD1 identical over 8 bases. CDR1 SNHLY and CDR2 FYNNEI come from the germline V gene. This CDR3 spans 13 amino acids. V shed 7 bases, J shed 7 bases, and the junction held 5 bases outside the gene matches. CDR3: CASNGQGGEKLFF. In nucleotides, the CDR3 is TGTGCCAGCAATGGACAGGGAGGTGAAAAACTGTTTTTT. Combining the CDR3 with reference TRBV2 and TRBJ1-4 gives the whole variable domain EPEVTQTPSHQVTQMGQEVILRCVPISNHLYFYWYRQILGQKVEFLVSFYNNEISEKSEIFDDQFSVERPDGSNFTLKIRSTKLEDSAMYFCASNGQGGEKLFFGSGTQLSVL.